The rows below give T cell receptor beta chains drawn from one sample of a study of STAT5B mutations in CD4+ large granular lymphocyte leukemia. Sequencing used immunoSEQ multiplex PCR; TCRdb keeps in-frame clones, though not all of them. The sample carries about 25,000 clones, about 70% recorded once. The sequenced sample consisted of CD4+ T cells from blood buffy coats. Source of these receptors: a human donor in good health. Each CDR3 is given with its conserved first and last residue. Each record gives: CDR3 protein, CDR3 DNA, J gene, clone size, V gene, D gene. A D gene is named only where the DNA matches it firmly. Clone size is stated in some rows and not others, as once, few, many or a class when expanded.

CDR3: CASRTDSGGYTF
DNA: TGTGCCAGCAGGACGGACAGTGGTGGCTACACCTTC
J: TRBJ1-2
size: few
V: TRBV27
D: .

CDR3: CATSPSSGNTIYF
DNA: TGTGCCACATCACCTAGCTCTGGAAACACCATATATTTT
J: TRBJ1-3
size: .
V: TRBV14
D: .

CDR3: CASSQDRANYGYTF
DNA: TGCGCCAGCAGCCAAGACAGGGCTAACTATGGCTACACCTTC
J: TRBJ1-2
size: .
V: TRBV4-3
D: .

CDR3: CASSGQGADYGYTF
DNA: TGCGCCAGCAGCGGACAGGGGGCTGACTATGGCTACACCTTC
J: TRBJ1-2
size: .
V: TRBV5-1
D: TRBD1

CDR3: CASSVGDRQKAFF
DNA: TGTGCCAGCAGCGTCGGAGACAGGCAAAAAGCTTTCTTT
J: TRBJ1-1
size: .
V: TRBV9
D: .

CDR3: CASSLGGGTGYNQPQHF
DNA: TGTGCCAGCAGCCTCGGCGGAGGGACAGGATACAATCAGCCCCAGCATTTT
J: TRBJ1-5
size: .
V: TRBV4-2
D: TRBD1

CDR3: CASSQYQTGADTQYF
DNA: TGTGCCAGCAGCCAATATCAGACAGGGGCAGATACGCAGTATTTT
J: TRBJ2-3
size: once
V: TRBV14
D: TRBD1

CDR3: CSAGREGVELFF
DNA: TGCAGCGCCGGGAGGGAAGGGGTGGAACTGTTTTTT
J: TRBJ1-4
size: .
V: TRBV29-1
D: .

CDR3: CASKIGQNTGELFF
DNA: TGTGCCAGTAAAATAGGACAGAACACCGGGGAGCTGTTTTTT
J: TRBJ2-2
size: .
V: TRBV19
D: .

CDR3: CASSISGSPAEAFF
DNA: TGTGCCAGTAGTATTTCCGGCAGTCCAGCTGAAGCTTTCTTT
J: TRBJ1-1
size: .
V: TRBV19
D: .

CDR3: CASSFGQDGNIQYF
DNA: TGTGCCAGCAGCTTCGGACAGGATGGAAACATTCAGTACTTC
J: TRBJ2-4
size: .
V: TRBV7-2
D: TRBD1

CDR3: CASSLARGFQETQYF
DNA: TGTGCCAGCAGCTTAGCGAGGGGGTTCCAAGAGACCCAGTACTTC
J: TRBJ2-5
size: .
V: TRBV7-2
D: .

CDR3: CASSDRPLGYEQYF
DNA: TGTGCCAGCAGTGATAGGCCCCTGGGTTACGAGCAGTACTTC
J: TRBJ2-7
size: .
V: TRBV6-1
D: .

CDR3: CASRGGWDRFDTGELFF
DNA: TGTGCCAGCAGGGGGGGTTGGGACAGGTTTGACACCGGGGAGCTGTTTTTT
J: TRBJ2-2
size: .
V: TRBV2
D: TRBD1

CDR3: CASSVGGGNTGELFF
DNA: TGTGCCAGCAGCGTTGGCGGGGGGAACACCGGGGAGCTGTTTTTT
J: TRBJ2-2
size: .
V: TRBV9
D: TRBD2

CDR3: CASSRTGAGRNIQYF
DNA: TGTGCCAGCAGTAGAACTGGGGCAGGGCGAAACATTCAGTACTTC
J: TRBJ2-4
size: few
V: TRBV6-5
D: .

CDR3: CASTTGQALGYNEQFF
DNA: TGTGCCAGTACCACGGGACAGGCTTTGGGATACAATGAGCAGTTCTTC
J: TRBJ2-1
size: few
V: TRBV19
D: TRBD1

CDR3: CAISEEHNEQFF
DNA: TGTGCCATCAGTGAGGAGCACAATGAGCAGTTCTTC
J: TRBJ2-1
size: .
V: TRBV10-3
D: .

CDR3: CASSQDLGNTGELFF
DNA: TGTGCCAGCAGCCAAGATCTAGGGAACACCGGGGAGCTGTTTTTT
J: TRBJ2-2
size: .
V: TRBV14
D: .

CDR3: CASRSGGRGTDTQYF
DNA: TGTGCCAGTAGATCGGGCGGGAGAGGCACAGATACGCAGTATTTT
J: TRBJ2-3
size: .
V: TRBV19
D: TRBD2

CDR3: CASSYEGITQYF
DNA: TGTGCCAGCAGTTACGAAGGTATAACGCAGTATTTT
J: TRBJ2-3
size: .
V: TRBV6-6
D: .

CDR3: CASNRPGQATDTQYF
DNA: TGTGCCAGCAACCGTCCGGGACAGGCCACAGATACGCAGTATTTT
J: TRBJ2-3
size: .
V: TRBV6-6
D: TRBD1

CDR3: CASSIGTGEKLFF
DNA: TGCGCCAGCAGCATCGGGACCGGTGAAAAACTGTTTTTT
J: TRBJ1-4
size: .
V: TRBV5-1
D: .

CDR3: CASSQLAGGPREQFF
DNA: TGTGCCAGCAGCCAACTAGCGGGAGGGCCGCGGGAGCAGTTCTTC
J: TRBJ2-1
size: .
V: TRBV4-2
D: TRBD2

CDR3: CASSSTGANYGYTF
DNA: TGTGCCAGCAGCTCCACAGGGGCTAACTATGGCTACACCTTC
J: TRBJ1-2
size: .
V: TRBV7-2
D: TRBD1

CDR3: CASSFGSSYNSPLHF
DNA: TGTGCCAGCAGCTTTGGGAGCTCCTATAATTCACCCCTCCACTTT
J: TRBJ1-6
size: once
V: TRBV11-2
D: .

CDR3: CASSFGGRGNIQYF
DNA: TGTGCCAGCAGCTTCGGCGGGAGAGGAAACATTCAGTACTTC
J: TRBJ2-4
size: .
V: TRBV11-2
D: TRBD2

CDR3: CAISEARLEAFF
DNA: TGTGCCATCAGTGAGGCCCGGCTTGAAGCTTTCTTT
J: TRBJ1-1
size: .
V: TRBV10-3
D: .

CDR3: CASSADRGADTQYF
DNA: TGTGCCAGTAGTGCGGACCGGGGAGCAGATACGCAGTATTTT
J: TRBJ2-3
size: few
V: TRBV19
D: .

CDR3: CASSFEPRPDQPQHF
DNA: TGTGCCAGCAGCTTTGAGCCCAGGCCGGATCAGCCCCAGCATTTT
J: TRBJ1-5
size: .
V: TRBV5-8
D: .

CDR3: CASSPPRGGFQETQYF
DNA: TGTGCCAGCAGCCCCCCTCGCGGGGGGTTCCAAGAGACCCAGTACTTC
J: TRBJ2-5
size: .
V: TRBV5-6
D: TRBD2

CDR3: CASSTRQGDIGNTIYF
DNA: TGTGCCAGCAGCACTAGACAGGGGGACATTGGAAACACCATATATTTT
J: TRBJ1-3
size: .
V: TRBV5-4
D: TRBD1

CDR3: CASSEEGQGLNTEAFF
DNA: TGTGCCAGCAGTGAAGAGGGTCAGGGATTGAACACTGAAGCTTTCTTT
J: TRBJ1-1
size: .
V: TRBV2
D: .

CDR3: CASSAPNRGKETQYF
DNA: TGTGCCAGCAGTGCGCCCAACAGGGGTAAAGAGACCCAGTACTTC
J: TRBJ2-5
size: .
V: TRBV25-1
D: TRBD1

CDR3: CASSLSGAGELFF
DNA: TGTGCCAGCAGCCTTAGCGGTGCCGGGGAGCTGTTTTTT
J: TRBJ2-2
size: few
V: TRBV4-2
D: .

CDR3: CASSVQGAPGDTQYF
DNA: TGTGCCAGCAGCGTACAGGGGGCGCCGGGAGATACGCAGTATTTT
J: TRBJ2-3
size: .
V: TRBV7-2
D: TRBD1

CDR3: CASSRGAEGELFF
DNA: TGTGCCAGCAGCCGGGGGGCCGAAGGGGAGCTGTTTTTT
J: TRBJ2-2
size: .
V: TRBV7-9
D: .

CDR3: CASSPIEQLNSPLHF
DNA: TGCGCCAGCAGCCCAATCGAACAGCTTAATTCACCCCTCCACTTT
J: TRBJ1-6
size: once
V: TRBV4-3
D: .

CDR3: CASSLWGDRDWYTEAFF
DNA: TGTGCCAGCAGTTTATGGGGGGACCGAGATTGGTACACTGAAGCTTTCTTT
J: TRBJ1-1
size: few
V: TRBV28
D: .

CDR3: CASSAGTPNGYTF
DNA: TGTGCCAGCTCAGCCGGGACACCTAATGGCTACACCTTC
J: TRBJ1-2
size: .
V: TRBV18
D: .

CDR3: CASSQSQGGYTF
DNA: TGCGCCAGCAGCCAAAGTCAGGGAGGCTACACCTTC
J: TRBJ1-2
size: few
V: TRBV4-3
D: .

CDR3: CSVIRDYGYTF
DNA: TGCAGCGTAATAAGGGACTATGGCTACACCTTC
J: TRBJ1-2
size: .
V: TRBV29-1
D: .

CDR3: CASSLYSSSYNEQFF
DNA: TGTGCCAGCAGCTTATACAGCAGCTCCTACAATGAGCAGTTCTTC
J: TRBJ2-1
size: .
V: TRBV4-2
D: .

CDR3: CASKFGGVANTGELFF
DNA: TGTGCCAGCAAGTTCGGGGGAGTAGCGAACACCGGGGAGCTGTTTTTT
J: TRBJ2-2
size: few
V: TRBV2
D: .

CDR3: CASSVQGVTNTEAFF
DNA: TGTGCCAGCAGTGTACAGGGCGTTACAAACACTGAAGCTTTCTTT
J: TRBJ1-1
size: .
V: TRBV2
D: .

CDR3: CAISAGGGEKLFF
DNA: TGTGCCATCAGTGCCGGGGGCGGAGAAAAACTGTTTTTT
J: TRBJ1-4
size: .
V: TRBV10-3
D: .

CDR3: CASSPGRFQETQYF
DNA: TGTGCCAGCTCACCAGGACGGTTCCAAGAGACCCAGTACTTC
J: TRBJ2-5
size: .
V: TRBV18
D: .